This passage covers 16 T cell receptor beta chains from one sample sequenced in a study of T-cell reconstitution after alpha-beta-depleted transplantation in children. During its preparation, the TCRbeta library received unique molecular identifiers. TCRdb called the PCR reads again in MiXCR, with one record for every CDR3 protein. This sample yields approximately 400,000 distinct CDR3 sequences, of which 15% to 20% are seen a single time; about 32% belongs to the top ten. The source was PBMCs, mostly from graft donor cells, collected 360 days after TCRalphabeta/CD19-depleted stem cell transplant. The receptor set was obtained from a boy younger than two who had a stem cell transplant for Wiskott-Aldrich syndrome, so the T cells may come from the graft donor.

This clonotype has just a few counts. The chain combines TRBV12-3 or TRBV12-4 with TRBJ2-7; a weak D match, TRBD2 (6 bases). V lost 6 bases, J lost 6 bases, and 24 bases lay in between. The CDR3 runs 16 residues. The CDR3 spells CASRFSGLGGKVEQYF. Here the CDR3 DNA reads TGTGCCAGCAGATTCTCGGGCCTTGGCGGGAAAGTCGAGCAGTACTTC.

The chain is built from TRBV11-1 and TRBJ2-3; 16 bases map to TRBD2. The V gene's germline CDR1 is SGHAT and CDR2 FQDESV (reference sequence). This CDR3 is built from 20 residues. Unmatched junction bases numbered 11, after V lost 3 bases and J lost 2 bases. The CDR3 coding sequence is TGTGCCAGCAGCTTTTCGGGACTAGCGGGAGGGCCAGGGTCCACAGATACGCAGTATTTT. This encodes CASSFSGLAGGPGSTDTQYF.

On this clonotype: At one end, the junction sequence differs from germline, possibly due to a read error. This chain links TRBV12-3 or TRBV12-4 with TRBJ2-3; the D gene is possibly TRBD1 (5 bases). The CDR3 is 13 residues long. Here the CDR3 reads CASSSVMTATQYF. CDR3 sequence (DNA): TGTGCCAGCAGTTCCGTAATGACAGCTACGCAGTATTTT.

J is TRBJ1-3 and V is TRBV2; D remains unclear. Trimming took 2 bases from V and 0 from J, leaving 2 bases between them. The CDR3 consists of 13 residues. The germline V gene encodes CDR1 SNHLY and CDR2 FYNNEI. CDR3 residues: CASSEISGNTIYF. The CDR3 DNA is TGTGCCAGCAGTGAAATCTCTGGAAACACCATATATTTT.

This rearrangement joins TRBV3-1 to TRBJ2-5, with 8 bases matching TRBD2. V lost 3 bases to trimming and J lost 5 bases; unmatched junction nucleotides: 5. In germline, CDR1 is LGHDT, CDR2 YNNKEL (reference sequence). CDR3 length: 14 amino acids. The CDR3 sequence: CASSHWSSGETQYF. DNA of the CDR3: TGTGCCAGCAGCCATTGGTCTAGCGGGGAGACCCAGTACTTC.

The gene calls are TRBV7-6 and TRBJ2-5; 9 bases align to TRBD2. CDR1 and CDR2 from the germline V gene are SGHVS and FNYEAQ. The ends lost 1 base at V and 5 bases at J; junction bases unmatched: 14. This CDR3 has 18 amino acids. CDR3 region: CASSLVRGAGGPYETQYF. The CDR3, as DNA: TGTGCCAGCAGCTTAGTTCGTGGTGCGGGGGGGCCATATGAGACCCAGTACTTC.

This sequence joins TRBV7-6 and TRBJ2-3; 10 bases fit TRBD2. The CDR3 length is 17 residues. The germline V gene encodes CDR1 SGHVS and CDR2 FNYEAQ. V was pared by 5 bases and J by 2 bases, with 10 bases of the junction left unmatched. The CDR3 DNA sequence: TGTGCCAGCAGCCCCGAGGTAGCGGGAGGCTCCACAGATACGCAGTATTTT. This encodes CASSPEVAGGSTDTQYF. Variable domain in full (rest from reference TRBV7-6 and TRBJ2-3): GAGVSQSPRYKVTKRGQDVALRCDPISGHVSLYWYRQALGQGPEFLTYFNYEAQQDKSGLPNDRFSAERPEGSISTLTIQRTEQRDSAMYRCASSPEVAGGSTDTQYFGPGTRLTVL.

This clonotype was recorded a few times. The V call is TRBV20-1, the J call TRBJ2-5; 11 bases agree with TRBD2. Germline values: CDR1 DFQATT, CDR2 SNEGSKA (reference sequence). V was clipped by 3 bases and J by 4 bases; unmatched bases: 10. CDR3 length: 16 residues. DNA of the CDR3: TGCAGTGCTAGGGAATCCCCACTAGCGGGAGTAGAGACCCAGTACTTC. The encoded protein is CSARESPLAGVETQYF.

V usage is TRBV3-1 and J usage is TRBJ2-2; TRBD2 agrees at 7 bases. CDR3 size: 15 residues. Trimming cost V 6 bases and J 3 bases; bases outside gene matches: 7. Germline CDR1 LGHDT, CDR2 YNNKEL (reference sequence). The CDR3 loop reads CASRLAGPYTGELFF. The CDR3 region has the DNA TGTGCCAGCAGGTTAGCGGGCCCCTACACCGGGGAGCTGTTTTTT.

The V gene is TRBV10-3, the J gene TRBJ2-3, with D possibly TRBD1 on 6 matching bases. Trimming shortened V by 6 bases and J by 2 bases, and 15 bases separated the two germline ends. CDR3 size: 15 residues. The germline gives CDR1 ENHRY, CDR2 SYGVKD. CDR3 nucleotide sequence: TGTGCCATCAGAGCAAGGACAGAACACACAGATACGCAGTATTTT. This gives the protein CAIRARTEHTDTQYF.

V gene TRBV7-9 combines with J gene TRBJ2-7; the D gene could be TRBD1 or TRBD2 (5 bases each). Germline CDR1 is SEHNR and CDR2 is FQNEAQ (reference sequence). V shed 8 bases and J shed 3 bases, with 17 bases lying between them. CDR3 size: 14 residues. The CDR3 DNA reads as TGTGCCAGCGTTCCCAACGGGGCCCTCTACGAGCAGTACTTC. This sequence encodes CASVPNGALYEQYF.

V gene TRBV27 combines with J gene TRBJ2-6; D remains unclear. Germline-derived CDR1 and CDR2 are MNHEY and SMNVEV (reference sequence). CDR3 size: 15 residues. Trimming removed 1 base at V and 0 bases at J, with 4 bases between. The CDR3 loop reads CASSLYLSGANVLTF. CDR3 in DNA: TGTGCCAGCAGTTTATACCTCTCTGGGGCCAACGTCCTGACTTTC.

This clonotype appeared a few times. The chain carries TRBV6-5 and TRBJ1-2, with TRBD1 identical over 7 bases. In germline, CDR1 is MNHEY, CDR2 SVGAGI. The CDR3 spans 14 residues. V lost 2 bases and J lost 8; bases outside the gene matches: 8. The CDR3 is CASSYPKTGLGYTF. The CDR3 DNA is TGTGCCAGCAGTTACCCTAAGACAGGGTTGGGCTACACCTTC.

This rearrangement joins TRBV24-1 to TRBJ1-5; 9 bases are a match to TRBD1. The CDR3 length is 14 residues. J was trimmed by 6 bases and V by 10 bases; bases with no gene match: 9. Per the germline V gene, CDR1 is KGHDR and CDR2 is SFDVKD. The CDR3: CATAAQGASQPQHF. The CDR3 coding sequence is TGTGCCACTGCAGCACAGGGGGCCAGTCAGCCCCAGCATTTT.

This clonotype was seen a handful of times. The V gene is TRBV7-2, the J gene TRBJ2-2; perhaps TRBD1 as D (6 bases). The V and J ends lost 2 bases and 7 bases respectively, with 14 bases between them. Germline assignment: CDR1 SGHTA and CDR2 FQGNSA. This CDR3 contains 15 residues. In DNA, the CDR3 is TGTGCCAGCAGCTTATTCAGGGGTTGGGGCGGGGAGCTGTTTTTT. Its translation is CASSLFRGWGGELFF.

V and J are TRBV28 and TRBJ2-7; 10 bases agree with TRBD1. The length of the CDR3 is 15 residues. Germline V gene sequence: CDR1 MDHEN, CDR2 SYDVKM. The trim removed 6 bases at V and 2 bases at J, leaving 7 bases unmatched. CDR3 DNA: TGTGCCAGCAGACTCCTTGGACAGGGGGCCTACGAGCAGTACTTC. It translates to CASRLLGQGAYEQYF. Using reference TRBV28 and TRBJ2-7 for the parts outside the CDR3, the full variable domain is DVKVTQSSRYLVKRTGEKVFLECVQDMDHENMFWYRQDPGLGLRLIYFSYDVKMKEKGDIPEGYSVSREKKERFSLILESASTNQTSMYLCASRLLGQGAYEQYFGPGTRLTVT.